The source of this TCR beta chain is a study of T cells after yellow fever vaccination. Germline loops: CDR1 LGHDT, CDR2 YNNKEL (reference sequence). CDR3 length equals 15 residues. Trimming stripped 6 bases from V and 4 bases from J, with 16 bases between. 5'RACE template switching added a universal primer site and UMIs to TCR cDNA. TCRdb independently ran MiXCR on the 5' RACE reads; one entry per CDR3 protein. The sample yields 200,000 to 300,000 distinct CDR3 sequences, 6.9% seen once. This clonotype was picked up many times. The rearrangement joins TRBV3-1 to TRBJ2-1; D may match TRBD1 or TRBD2 (7 bases each). Sequencing used CD4+ T cells sorted from PBMCs, obtained 15 days after the yellow fever booster vaccination. This receptor was identified in a man aged 25-40 years who received the YFV17D yellow fever vaccine. The DNA of the CDR3 is TGTGCCAGCAGACACCGACAGGGACTATACAATGAGCAGTTCTTC. It translates to CASRHRQGLYNEQFF.